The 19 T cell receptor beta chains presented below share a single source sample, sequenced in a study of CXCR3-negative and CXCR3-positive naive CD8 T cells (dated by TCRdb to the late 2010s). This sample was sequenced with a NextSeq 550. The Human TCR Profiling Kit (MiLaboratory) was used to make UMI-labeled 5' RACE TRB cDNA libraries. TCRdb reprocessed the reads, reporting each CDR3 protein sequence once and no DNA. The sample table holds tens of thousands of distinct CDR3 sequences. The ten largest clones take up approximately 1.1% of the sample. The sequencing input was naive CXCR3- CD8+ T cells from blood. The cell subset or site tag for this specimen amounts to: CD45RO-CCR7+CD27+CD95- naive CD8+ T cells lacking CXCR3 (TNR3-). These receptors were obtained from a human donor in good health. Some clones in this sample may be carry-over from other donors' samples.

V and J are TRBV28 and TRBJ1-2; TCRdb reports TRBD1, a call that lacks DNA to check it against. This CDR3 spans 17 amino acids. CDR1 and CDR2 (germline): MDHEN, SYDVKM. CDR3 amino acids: CASSLLGGQGEGYGYTF.

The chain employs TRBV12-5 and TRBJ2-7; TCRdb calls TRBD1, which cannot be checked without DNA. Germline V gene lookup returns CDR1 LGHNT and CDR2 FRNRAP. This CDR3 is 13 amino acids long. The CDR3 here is CASGPGASYEQYF.

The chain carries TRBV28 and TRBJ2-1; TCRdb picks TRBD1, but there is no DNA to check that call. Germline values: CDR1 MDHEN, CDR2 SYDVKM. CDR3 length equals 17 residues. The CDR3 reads CASSFIRGGQGDNEQFF.

CDR3 sequence: CASSLDRDNTEAFF. V and J are TRBV4-2 and TRBJ1-1; without DNA, the TCRdb call of TRBD1 cannot be checked. The CDR3 is 14 residues long. Germline V lookup: CDR1 LGHNA, CDR2 YNFKEQ.

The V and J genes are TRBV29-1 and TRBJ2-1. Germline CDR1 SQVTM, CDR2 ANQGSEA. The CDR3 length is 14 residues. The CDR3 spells CSVDAGGTYNEQFF.

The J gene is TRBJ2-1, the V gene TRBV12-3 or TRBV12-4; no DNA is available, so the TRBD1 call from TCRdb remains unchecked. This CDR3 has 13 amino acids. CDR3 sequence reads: CASTPGPSHEQFF.

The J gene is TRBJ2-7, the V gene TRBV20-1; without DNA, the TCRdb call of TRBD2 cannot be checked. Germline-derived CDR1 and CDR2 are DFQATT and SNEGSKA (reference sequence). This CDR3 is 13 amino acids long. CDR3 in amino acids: CSATRRHSYEQYF.

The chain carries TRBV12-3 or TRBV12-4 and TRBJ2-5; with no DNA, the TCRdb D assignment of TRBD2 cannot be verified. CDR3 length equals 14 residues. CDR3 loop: CASSPGDFEETQYF.

CDR3 amino acids: CASSSTSGGPSSYEQYF. The chain couples TRBV7-9 to TRBJ2-7; the D gene TCRdb calls, TRBD2, cannot be checked with no DNA. The CDR3 totals 17 residues. Germline loops: CDR1 SEHNR, CDR2 FQNEAQ (reference sequence).

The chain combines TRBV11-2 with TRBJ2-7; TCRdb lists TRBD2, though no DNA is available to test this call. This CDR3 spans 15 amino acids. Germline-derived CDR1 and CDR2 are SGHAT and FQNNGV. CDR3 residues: CASSLQLAGGYEQYF.

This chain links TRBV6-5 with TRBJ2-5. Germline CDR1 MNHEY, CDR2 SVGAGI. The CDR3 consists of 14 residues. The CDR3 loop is CASSYGGTQETQYF.

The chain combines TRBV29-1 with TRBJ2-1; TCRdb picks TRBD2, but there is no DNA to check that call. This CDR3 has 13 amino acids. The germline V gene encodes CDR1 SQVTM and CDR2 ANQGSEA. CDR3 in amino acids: CSVDREGIDEQFF.

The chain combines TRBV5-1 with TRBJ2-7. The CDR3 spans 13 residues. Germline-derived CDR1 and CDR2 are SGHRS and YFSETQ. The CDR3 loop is CASSLDRNYEQYF.

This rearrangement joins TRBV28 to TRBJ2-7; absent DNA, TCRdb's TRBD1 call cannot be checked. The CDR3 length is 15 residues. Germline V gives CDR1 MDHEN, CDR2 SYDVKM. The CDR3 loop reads CASSYYPSRGNEQYF. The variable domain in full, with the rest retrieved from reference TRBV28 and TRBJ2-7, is DVKVTQSSRYLVKRTGEKVFLECVQDMDHENMFWYRQDPGLGLRLIYFSYDVKMKEKGDIPEGYSVSREKKERFSLILESASTNQTSMYLCASSYYPSRGNEQYFGPGTRLTVT.

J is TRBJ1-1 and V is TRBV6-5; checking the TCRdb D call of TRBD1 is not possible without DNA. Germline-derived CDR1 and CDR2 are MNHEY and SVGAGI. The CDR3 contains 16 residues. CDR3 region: CASSYSGTGDSTEAFF.

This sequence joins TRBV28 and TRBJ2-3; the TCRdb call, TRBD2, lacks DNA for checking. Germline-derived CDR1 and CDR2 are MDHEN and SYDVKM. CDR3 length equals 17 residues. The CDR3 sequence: CASRSPLAGLSTDTQYF.

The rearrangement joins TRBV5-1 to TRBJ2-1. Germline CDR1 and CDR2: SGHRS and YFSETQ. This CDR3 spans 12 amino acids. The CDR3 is CASSLRGNERFF.

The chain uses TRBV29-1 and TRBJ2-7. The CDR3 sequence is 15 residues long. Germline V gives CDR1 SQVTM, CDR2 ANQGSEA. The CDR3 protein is CSVEDTLADSYEQYF.

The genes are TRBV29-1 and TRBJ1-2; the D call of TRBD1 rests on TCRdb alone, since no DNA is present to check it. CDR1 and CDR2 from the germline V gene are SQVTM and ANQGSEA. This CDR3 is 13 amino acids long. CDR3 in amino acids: CSAEGPTDYGYTF.